The 6 T cell receptor beta chains in this list originate from one sample, sequenced in a study of shared clonotypes between healthy human individuals. Clones were read by immunoSEQ multiplex PCR, and TCRdb kept only the in-frame ones, dropping some. The sample includes approximately 1.5 million clones, 95% to 99% of them seen just once. Sequencing used naive CD4+ T cells sorted from blood. The subset: CD45RA+ positively selected. These receptors came from a man aged 30 to 45 in good health.

V gene TRBV28 combines with J gene TRBJ1-1; possible D gene TRBD1, 6 bases. Between the trimmed V and J ends, which lost 6 bases and 0 bases, there was a span of 17 bases. CDR1 MDHEN and CDR2 SYDVKM come from the germline V gene. The CDR3 runs to 16 residues. The DNA of the CDR3 is TGTGCCAGCAGCCTAGGGGGGCAGAAAATGAACACTGAAGCTTTCTTT. Encoded protein: CASSLGGQKMNTEAFF.

This clone was counted a single time. V usage is TRBV6-5 and J usage is TRBJ1-2, with D maybe TRBD1 (5 bases). The CDR3 is 13 residues long. Trimming removed 8 bases at V and 5 bases at J, with 15 bases between. Germline loops: CDR1 MNHEY, CDR2 SVGAGI. DNA of the CDR3: TGTGCCAGCGGGCGGGACTCCGGGTATGGCTACACCTTC. Translated, it gives CASGRDSGYGYTF.

V is TRBV2 and J is TRBJ2-7, with 13 bases aligning to TRBD2. The V gene end was trimmed by 8 bases and the J gene end by 0 bases; junction bases not matched to a gene: 13. CDR3 length: 18 residues. Per germline, CDR1 SNHLY and CDR2 FYNNEI. The CDR3 bases are TGTGCCAGCGAGCGGGGGACTAGCGGGACAAAGAGCTCCTACGAGCAGTACTTC. Its translation: CASERGTSGTKSSYEQYF. The variable domain in full, with the rest retrieved from reference TRBV2 and TRBJ2-7, is EPEVTQTPSHQVTQMGQEVILRCVPISNHLYFYWYRQILGQKVEFLVSFYNNEISEKSEIFDDQFSVERPDGSNFTLKIRSTKLEDSAMYFCASERGTSGTKSSYEQYFGPGTRLTVT.

V and J are TRBV30 and TRBJ1-2; D is possibly TRBD1 (6 bases). CDR3 length: 13 amino acids. From germline, CDR1 is GTSNPN and CDR2 SVGIG (reference sequence). V lost 4 bases and J 0 bases, leaving 9 bases between the germline ends. CDR3 DNA: TGTGCCTGGACAGGGGTAACTAACTATGGCTACACCTTC. The encoded protein is CAWTGVTNYGYTF.

This clone was seen a single time. The rearrangement links TRBV5-6 to TRBJ2-1, with D hard to call. Germline V CDR1 and CDR2: SGHDT, YYEEEE. The V and J ends lost 0 bases and 8 bases respectively, with 6 bases between them. The CDR3 runs 12 residues. This chain's CDR3 is CASSLVGDEQFF. CDR3 coding DNA: TGTGCCAGCAGCTTGGTAGGTGATGAGCAGTTCTTC. Using reference TRBV5-6 and TRBJ2-1 for the parts outside the CDR3, the full variable domain is DAGVTQSPTHLIKTRGQQVTLRCSPKSGHDTVSWYQQALGQGPQFIFQYYEEEERQRGNFPDRFSGHQFPNYSSELNVNALLLGDSALYLCASSLVGDEQFFGPGTRLTVL.

This clone appeared a single time. This rearrangement joins TRBV5-1 to TRBJ2-3; D is unclear. The CDR3 has 15 residues. The V gene lost 0 bases and the J gene lost 2 bases, with 10 bases spanning the gap. From germline, CDR1 is SGHRS and CDR2 YFSETQ. The CDR3 sequence is CASSLDTQFTDTQYF. In nucleotides, the CDR3 is TGCGCCAGCAGCTTGGACACTCAATTCACAGATACGCAGTATTTT. Using reference TRBV5-1 and TRBJ2-3 for the parts outside the CDR3, the full variable domain is KAGVTQTPRYLIKTRGQQVTLSCSPISGHRSVSWYQQTPGQGLQFLFEYFSETQRNKGNFPGRFSGRQFSNSRSEMNVSTLELGDSALYLCASSLDTQFTDTQYFGPGTRLTVL.